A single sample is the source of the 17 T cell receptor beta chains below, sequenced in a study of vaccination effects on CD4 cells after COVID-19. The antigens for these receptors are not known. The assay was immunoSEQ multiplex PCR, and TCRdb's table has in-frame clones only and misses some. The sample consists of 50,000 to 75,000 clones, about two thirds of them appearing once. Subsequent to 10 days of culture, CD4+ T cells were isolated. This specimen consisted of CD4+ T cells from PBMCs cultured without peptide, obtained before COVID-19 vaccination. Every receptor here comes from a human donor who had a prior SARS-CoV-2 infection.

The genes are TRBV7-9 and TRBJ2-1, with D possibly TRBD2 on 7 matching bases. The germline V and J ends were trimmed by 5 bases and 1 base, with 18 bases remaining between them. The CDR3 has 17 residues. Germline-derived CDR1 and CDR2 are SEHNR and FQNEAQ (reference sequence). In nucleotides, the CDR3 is TGTGCCAGCAGCCCCCTCGGGGGGCCTAGGTCCTACAATGAGCAGTTCTTC. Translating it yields CASSPLGGPRSYNEQFF.

The CDR3 spells CASTPQDCSGNTIYF. CDR3 nucleotides: TGTGCCAGCACCCCACAGGACTGCTCTGGAAACACCATATATTTT. The rearrangement links TRBV21-1 to TRBJ1-3. TRBV21-1 is annotated as a pseudogene. The CDR3 length is 15 residues.

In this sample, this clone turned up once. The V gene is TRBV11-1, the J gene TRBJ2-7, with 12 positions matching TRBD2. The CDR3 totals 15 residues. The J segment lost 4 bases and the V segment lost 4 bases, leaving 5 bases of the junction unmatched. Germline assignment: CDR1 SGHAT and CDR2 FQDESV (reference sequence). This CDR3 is CASSSETSGRYEQYF. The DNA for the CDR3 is TGTGCCAGCAGCTCCGAGACTAGCGGGAGATACGAGCAGTACTTC.

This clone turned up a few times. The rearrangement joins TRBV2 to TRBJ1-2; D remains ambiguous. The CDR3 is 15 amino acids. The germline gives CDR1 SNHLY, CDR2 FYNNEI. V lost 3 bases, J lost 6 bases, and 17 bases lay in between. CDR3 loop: CASSDGWAEVNGYTF. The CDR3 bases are TGTGCCAGCAGTGACGGGTGGGCAGAGGTGAATGGCTACACCTTC.

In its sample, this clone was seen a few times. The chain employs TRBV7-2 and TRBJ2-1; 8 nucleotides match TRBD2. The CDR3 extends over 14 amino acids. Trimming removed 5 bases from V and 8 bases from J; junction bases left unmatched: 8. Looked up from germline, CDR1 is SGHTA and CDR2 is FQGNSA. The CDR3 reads CASSNGLAADEQFF. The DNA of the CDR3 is TGTGCCAGCAGCAACGGACTAGCCGCCGATGAGCAGTTCTTC.

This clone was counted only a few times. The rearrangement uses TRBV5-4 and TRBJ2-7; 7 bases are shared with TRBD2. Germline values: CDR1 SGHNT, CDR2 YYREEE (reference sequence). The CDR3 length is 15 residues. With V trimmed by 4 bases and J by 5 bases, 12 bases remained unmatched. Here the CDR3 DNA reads TGTGCCAGCAGCCCGGGAGGCGGGGACTTGCACGAGCAGTACTTC. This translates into CASSPGGGDLHEQYF.

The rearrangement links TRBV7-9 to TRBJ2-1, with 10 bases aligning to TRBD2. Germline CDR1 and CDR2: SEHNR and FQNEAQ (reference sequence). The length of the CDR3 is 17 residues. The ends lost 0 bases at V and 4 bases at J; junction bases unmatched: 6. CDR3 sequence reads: CASSLALLAGSYNEQFF. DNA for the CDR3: TGTGCCAGCAGCTTAGCCCTACTAGCGGGGAGTTACAATGAGCAGTTCTTC.

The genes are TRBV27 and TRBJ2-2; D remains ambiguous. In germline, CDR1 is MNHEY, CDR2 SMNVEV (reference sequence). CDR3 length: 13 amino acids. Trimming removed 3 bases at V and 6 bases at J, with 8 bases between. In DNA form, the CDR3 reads TGTGCCAGCAGTTTGATTCTGGCCGGGGAGCTGTTTTTT. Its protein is CASSLILAGELFF.

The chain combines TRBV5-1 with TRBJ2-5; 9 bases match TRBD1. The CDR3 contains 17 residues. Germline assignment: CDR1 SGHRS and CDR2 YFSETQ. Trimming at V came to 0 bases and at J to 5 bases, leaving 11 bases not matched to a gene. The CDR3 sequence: CASSLGTGDVLGETQYF. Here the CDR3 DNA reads TGCGCCAGCAGCTTGGGGACAGGGGATGTTTTAGGGGAGACCCAGTACTTC.

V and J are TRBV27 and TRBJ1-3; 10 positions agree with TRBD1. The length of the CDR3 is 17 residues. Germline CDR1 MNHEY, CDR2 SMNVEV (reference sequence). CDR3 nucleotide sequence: TGTGACCACTCCGGGACAGGGGTTGGAAGCTCTGGAAACACCATATATTTT. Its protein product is CDHSGTGVGSSGNTIYF.

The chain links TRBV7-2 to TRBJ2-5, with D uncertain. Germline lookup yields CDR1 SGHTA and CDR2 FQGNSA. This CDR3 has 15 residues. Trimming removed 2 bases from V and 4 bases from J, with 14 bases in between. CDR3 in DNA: TGTGCCAGCAGCTTATCATCCCGATTGGGAGAGACCCAGTACTTC. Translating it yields CASSLSSRLGETQYF.

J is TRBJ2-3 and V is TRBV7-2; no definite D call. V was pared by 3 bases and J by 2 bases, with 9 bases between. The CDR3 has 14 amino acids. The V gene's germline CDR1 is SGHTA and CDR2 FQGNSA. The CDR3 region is CASSLGFITDTQYF. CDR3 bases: TGTGCCAGCAGCTTGGGGTTCATCACAGATACGCAGTATTTT.

CDR3 DNA sequence: TGTGCCACCAGTGACCCCGGGACAGGGGACAATGAGCAGTTCTTC. Its translation: CATSDPGTGDNEQFF. The rearrangement links TRBV24-1 to TRBJ2-1; TRBD1 matches 10 bases. V shed 4 bases and J 5 bases; nucleotides not matched to a gene: 4. Germline CDR1 reads KGHDR; CDR2 reads SFDVKD. This CDR3 spans 15 amino acids.

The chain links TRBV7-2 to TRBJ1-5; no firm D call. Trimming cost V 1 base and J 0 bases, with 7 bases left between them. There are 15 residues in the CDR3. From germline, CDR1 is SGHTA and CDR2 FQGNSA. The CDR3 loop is CASSLGSYSNQPQHF. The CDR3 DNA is TGTGCCAGCAGCTTAGGCAGTTATAGCAATCAGCCCCAGCATTTT.

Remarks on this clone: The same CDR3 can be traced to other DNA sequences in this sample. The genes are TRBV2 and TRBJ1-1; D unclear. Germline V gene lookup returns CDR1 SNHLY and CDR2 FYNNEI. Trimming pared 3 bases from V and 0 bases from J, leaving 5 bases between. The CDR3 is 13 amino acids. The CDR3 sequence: CASSDTMNTEAFF. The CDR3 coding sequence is TGTGCCAGCAGTGACACTATGAACACTGAAGCTTTCTTT.

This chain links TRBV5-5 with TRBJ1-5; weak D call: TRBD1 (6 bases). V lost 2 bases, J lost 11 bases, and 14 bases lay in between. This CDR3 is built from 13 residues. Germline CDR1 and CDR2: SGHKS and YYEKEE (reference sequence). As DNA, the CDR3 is TGTGCCAGCAGCTTAGGTGGCCCAGGGGCCCAGCATTTT. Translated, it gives CASSLGGPGAQHF.

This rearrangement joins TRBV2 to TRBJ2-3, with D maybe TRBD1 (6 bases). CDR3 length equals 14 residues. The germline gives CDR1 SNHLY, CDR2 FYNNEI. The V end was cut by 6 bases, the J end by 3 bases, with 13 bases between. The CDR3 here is CASSGTLATDTQYF. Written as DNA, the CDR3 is TGTGCCAGCAGCGGGACATTGGCTACAGATACGCAGTATTTT.